The 30 T cell receptor beta chains below were found in one sample sequenced in a study of CXCR3-negative and CXCR3-positive naive CD8 T cells. Notes on the study in general: CXCR3-expressing naive cells carried TRB CDR3s more hydrophobic than those of CXCR3-negative naive cells.

Antigens for these TCRs are unknown. UMI-tagged TRB cDNA libraries were built via 5' RACE. TCRdb reanalyzed the 5' RACE reads, giving one entry per CDR3 protein sequence and no DNA. The data show some 120,000 distinct CDR3 sequences, and the top ten clones hold roughly 0.59%. Material for sequencing was naive CXCR3+ CD8+ T cells from blood. Subset denoted: CD45RO-CCR7+CD27+CD95- naive CD8+ T cells expressing CXCR3 (TNR3+). All receptors come from a human donor in good health. Some clones in this sample may be carry-over from other donors' samples.

The rearrangement uses TRBV27 and TRBJ1-1. The CDR3 spans 14 residues. Per the germline V gene, CDR1 is MNHEY and CDR2 is SMNVEV (reference sequence). This chain's CDR3 is CASSLWTVNTEAFF.

The chain couples TRBV20-1 to TRBJ1-5; the D call of TRBD1 rests on TCRdb alone, since no DNA is present to check it. Germline assignment: CDR1 DFQATT and CDR2 SNEGSKA (reference sequence). This CDR3 comprises 15 residues. The CDR3 reads CSASLGRDSNQPKHF.

This chain connects TRBV2 to TRBJ2-2; TCRdb names TRBD1, which stays unverified in the absence of DNA. CDR3 length: 16 amino acids. CDR1 and CDR2 (germline): SNHLY, FYNNEI. The CDR3 here is CASSVQPGQGAGELFF.

The chain recombines TRBV27 with TRBJ2-1; the TCRdb call, TRBD2, lacks DNA for checking. Germline lookup yields CDR1 MNHEY and CDR2 SMNVEV (reference sequence). The CDR3 totals 18 residues. CDR3 amino acids: CASSSQTSGGDSYNEQFF.

The chain combines TRBV20-1 with TRBJ2-7; TCRdb's D gene call, TRBD1, goes unchecked for lack of DNA. The CDR3 loop spans 16 amino acids. Germline CDR1 reads DFQATT; CDR2 reads SNEGSKA (reference sequence). CDR3 region: CSARGPVVGRSYEQYF.

V is TRBV6-2 or TRBV6-3 and J is TRBJ2-3; with no DNA, the TCRdb D assignment of TRBD2 cannot be verified. This CDR3 is built from 18 residues. Looked up from germline, CDR1 is MNHEY and CDR2 is SVGEGT. The CDR3 region is CASSYSNHLALNRDTQYF.

The chain employs TRBV5-1 and TRBJ2-5; without DNA, the TCRdb call of TRBD2 cannot be checked. The CDR3 consists of 14 residues. From germline, CDR1 is SGHRS and CDR2 YFSETQ. CDR3 sequence reads: CASSQSGGRETQYF.

The gene calls are TRBV6-5 and TRBJ2-4. CDR1 MNHEY and CDR2 SVGAGI come from the germline V gene. CDR3 size: 15 residues. CDR3 sequence reads: CASSYSYLAKNIQYF.

The chain employs TRBV13 and TRBJ2-7; TCRdb's D call, TRBD1, is unchecked because there is no DNA. Germline V gene lookup returns CDR1 PRHDT and CDR2 FYEKMQ (reference sequence). This CDR3 region has 16 residues. The CDR3 here is CASSSDSDHLPYEQYF. The variable domain in full, with the rest retrieved from reference TRBV13 and TRBJ2-7, is AAGVIQSPRHLIKEKRETATLKCYPIPRHDTVYWYQQGPGQDPQFLISFYEKMQSDKGSIPDRFSAQQFSDYHSELNMSSLELGDSALYFCASSSDSDHLPYEQYFGPGTRLTVT.

The chain uses TRBV15 and TRBJ1-1; with no DNA, the TCRdb D assignment of TRBD1 cannot be verified. CDR1 LNHNV and CDR2 YYDKDF come from the germline V gene (reference sequence). This CDR3 region has 14 residues. CDR3 sequence reads: CATSPLGLNTEAFF.

This chain uses TRBV3-1 with TRBJ2-1. This CDR3 region has 14 residues. CDR1 is LGHDT and CDR2 is YNNKEL in the germline V gene (reference sequence). CDR3 protein: CASSQDLRDNEQFF.

V is TRBV7-6 and J is TRBJ2-5; as DNA is missing, the TRBD2 call by TCRdb cannot be tested. The CDR3 sequence is 14 residues long. CDR1 is SGHVS, CDR2 FNYEAQ, per germline. This CDR3 is CASSLGPSGETQYF.

J is TRBJ1-1 and V is TRBV5-1; TCRdb lists TRBD1, though no DNA is available to test this call. CDR3 length equals 14 residues. Per germline, CDR1 SGHRS and CDR2 YFSETQ. The chain's CDR3 is CASSSGTANTEAFF.

The chain employs TRBV6-1 and TRBJ2-1; there is no DNA to check the TCRdb D call of TRBD2. Looked up from germline, CDR1 is MNHNS and CDR2 is SASEGT. CDR3 size: 18 residues. The CDR3 here is CASSEILGTSSVGNEQFF.

The chain combines TRBV7-8 with TRBJ2-2; TCRdb picks TRBD1, but there is no DNA to check that call. Germline CDR1 and CDR2: SGHVS and FQNEAQ. This CDR3 is 15 amino acids long. CDR3 sequence reads: CASSSLDPGVGELFF.

This chain joins TRBV29-1 and TRBJ2-2; TCRdb names TRBD2, which stays unverified in the absence of DNA. The CDR3 is 14 residues long. Germline V lookup: CDR1 SQVTM, CDR2 ANQGSEA. CDR3: CSVAAGANTGELFF.

The gene calls are TRBV29-1 and TRBJ2-7. This CDR3 is built from 14 residues. CDR1 is SQVTM and CDR2 is ANQGSEA in the germline V gene. CDR3: CSVKDKDHPYEQYF.

The chain uses TRBV6-2 or TRBV6-3 and TRBJ2-7. Germline CDR1 is MNHEY and CDR2 is SVGEGT. CDR3 length equals 13 residues. CDR3 sequence: CASSTRSSYEQYF.

The genes are TRBV28 and TRBJ2-5; the D gene TCRdb calls, TRBD1, cannot be checked with no DNA. The CDR3 has 14 amino acids. Germline V gene sequence: CDR1 MDHEN, CDR2 SYDVKM. This CDR3 reads CASSRRDSQETQYF.

V is TRBV28 and J is TRBJ2-5; TCRdb names TRBD1, which stays unverified in the absence of DNA. Germline V gene sequence: CDR1 MDHEN, CDR2 SYDVKM. The CDR3 has 13 amino acids. CDR3 amino acids: CASRGQVQETQYF.

The chain has TRBV2 and TRBJ2-4; TCRdb designates TRBD2, a call that cannot be tested without DNA. CDR1 is SNHLY and CDR2 is FYNNEI in the germline V gene. The CDR3 has 16 amino acids. The CDR3 loop reads CASSDPAGGERDIQYF.

J is TRBJ2-7 and V is TRBV7-9; the D call from TCRdb, TRBD1, cannot be confirmed without DNA. Germline CDR1 is SEHNR and CDR2 is FQNEAQ (reference sequence). The CDR3 contains 15 residues. CDR3 sequence reads: CASSLGQGSIYEQYF.

CDR3 sequence reads: CASSLSGDNYGYTF. V is TRBV5-5 and J is TRBJ1-2; as DNA is missing, the TRBD1 call by TCRdb cannot be tested. Looked up from germline, CDR1 is SGHKS and CDR2 is YYEKEE (reference sequence). The CDR3 totals 14 residues.

The chain carries TRBV6-5 and TRBJ2-5; TCRdb lists TRBD2, though no DNA is available to test this call. Germline V lookup: CDR1 MNHEY, CDR2 SVGAGI. The CDR3 has 15 amino acids. Here the CDR3 reads CASSYGGLPGETQYF.

This chain joins TRBV29-1 and TRBJ2-7; TCRdb's D call, TRBD1, is unchecked because there is no DNA. In germline, CDR1 is SQVTM, CDR2 ANQGSEA. The CDR3 has 13 amino acids. The CDR3 spells CSAQGGVYDEQYF.

CDR3: CAISSQGPTYEQYF. This sequence joins TRBV10-3 and TRBJ2-7; TCRdb names TRBD1, which stays unverified in the absence of DNA. The CDR3 contains 14 residues. Looked up from germline, CDR1 is ENHRY and CDR2 is SYGVKD.

The chain combines TRBV29-1 with TRBJ2-7; the D call of TRBD1 rests on TCRdb alone, since no DNA is present to check it. CDR3 size: 15 residues. Germline lookup yields CDR1 SQVTM and CDR2 ANQGSEA. This chain's CDR3 is CSVEYEGDRDYEQYF.

The V call is TRBV9, the J call TRBJ2-1; the D call of TRBD2 rests on TCRdb alone, since no DNA is present to check it. The CDR3 consists of 16 residues. Germline V gene data show CDR1 as SGDLS and CDR2 as YYNGEE. CDR3 loop: CASSEGASSGGDEQFF.

The chain couples TRBV5-1 to TRBJ1-5. The CDR3 runs 17 residues. Germline values: CDR1 SGHRS, CDR2 YFSETQ. The CDR3: CASSSKQRAGSNQPQHF.

The J gene is TRBJ2-2, the V gene TRBV4-2. Germline CDR1 LGHNA, CDR2 YNFKEQ. The CDR3 has 12 amino acids. The CDR3: CASFGMGGELFF.